The TCR beta chain described here comes from a study of identifying expanded T cells in peripheral blood. Study results and caveats: Variance in clone template counts between approximately two-week samples significantly increased with total template count across all healthy donors.

Regarding this clone: The antigen is unknown.

During the collection period, no donor immune events like infections were recorded. The method was immunoSEQ multiplex PCR; TCRdb's version includes in-frame clones alone and lacks a portion of them. Of around 75,000 clones in the sample, under 90% were seen once. The CDR3 consists of 16 residues. The J segment lost 7 bases and the V segment lost 7 bases, leaving 16 bases of the junction unmatched. Germline-derived CDR1 and CDR2 are SGHTA and FQGNSA. The TCR originated in a person between 18 and 69 years old in good health. The sequenced material came from blood. The genes are TRBV7-2 and TRBJ2-1, with TRBD2 matching 7 bases. The CDR3 region is CASKLTSGLAANEQFF. The CDR3 DNA reads as TGTGCCAGCAAACTCACGTCGGGTCTAGCGGCAAATGAGCAGTTCTTC.